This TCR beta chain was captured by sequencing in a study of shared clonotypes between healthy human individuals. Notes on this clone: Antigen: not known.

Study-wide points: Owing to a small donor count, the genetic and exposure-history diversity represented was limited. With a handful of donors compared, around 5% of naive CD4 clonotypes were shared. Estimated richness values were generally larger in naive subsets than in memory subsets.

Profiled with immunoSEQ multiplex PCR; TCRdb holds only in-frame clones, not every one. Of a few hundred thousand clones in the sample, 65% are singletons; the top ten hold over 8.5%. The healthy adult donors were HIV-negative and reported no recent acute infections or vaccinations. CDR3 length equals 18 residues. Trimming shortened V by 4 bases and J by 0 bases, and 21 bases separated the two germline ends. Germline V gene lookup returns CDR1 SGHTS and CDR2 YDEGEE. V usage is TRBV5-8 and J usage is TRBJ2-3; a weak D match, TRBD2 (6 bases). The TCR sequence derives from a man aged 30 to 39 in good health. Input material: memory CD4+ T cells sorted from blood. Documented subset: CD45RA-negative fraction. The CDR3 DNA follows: TGTGCCAGCAGCCGCGGGGAGGTGGACATCCTTAGCACAGATACGCAGTATTTT. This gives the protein CASSRGEVDILSTDTQYF. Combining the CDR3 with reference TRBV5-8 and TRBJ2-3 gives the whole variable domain EAGVTQSPTHLIKTRGQQATLRCSPISGHTSVYWYQQALGLGLQFLLWYDEGEERNRGNFPPRFSGRQFPNYSSELNVNALELEDSALYLCASSRGEVDILSTDTQYFGPGTRLTVL.